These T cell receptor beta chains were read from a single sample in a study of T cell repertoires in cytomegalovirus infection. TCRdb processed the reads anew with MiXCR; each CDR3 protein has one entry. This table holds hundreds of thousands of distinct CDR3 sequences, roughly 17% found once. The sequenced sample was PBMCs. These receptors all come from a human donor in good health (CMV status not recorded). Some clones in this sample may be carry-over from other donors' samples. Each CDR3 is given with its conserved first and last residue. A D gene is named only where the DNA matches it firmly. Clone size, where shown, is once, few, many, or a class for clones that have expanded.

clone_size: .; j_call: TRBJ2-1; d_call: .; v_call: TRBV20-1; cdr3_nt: TGCAGTGCTAGAGGTAGAGACCGATACTTTCCGAATGAGCAGTTCTTC; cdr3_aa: CSARGRDRYFPNEQFF
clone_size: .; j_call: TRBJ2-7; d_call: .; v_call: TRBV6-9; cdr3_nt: TGTGCCAGCAACGAACCGGGGGGCGGATCCTACGAGCAGTACTTC; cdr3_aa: CASNEPGGGSYEQYF
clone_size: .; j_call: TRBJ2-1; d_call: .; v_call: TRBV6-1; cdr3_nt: TGTGCCAGCAGCCTCCCCCCGAACTCCTACAATGAGCAGTTCTTC; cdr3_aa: CASSLPPNSYNEQFF
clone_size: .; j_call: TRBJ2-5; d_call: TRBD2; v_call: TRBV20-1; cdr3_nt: TGCAGTGCTAGATCCGGACTAGCGGGGGACCAAGAGACCCAGTACTTC; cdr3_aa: CSARSGLAGDQETQYF
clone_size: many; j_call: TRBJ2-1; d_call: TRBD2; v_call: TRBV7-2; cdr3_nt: TGTGCCAGCAGCTTAGATACTAGCGGGGCGCACTCCTACAATGAGCAGTTCTTC; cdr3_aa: CASSLDTSGAHSYNEQFF
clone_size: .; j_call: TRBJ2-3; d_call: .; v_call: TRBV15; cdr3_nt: TGTGCCACCAGCAGAGAAGACAGGGATACGCAGTATTTT; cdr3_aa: CATSREDRDTQYF
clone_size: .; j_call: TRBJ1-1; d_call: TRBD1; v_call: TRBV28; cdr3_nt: TGTGCCAGCAGTTTATCAGCCGCGGACAGGGTCCGGACTGAAGCTTTCTTT; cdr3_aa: CASSLSAADRVRTEAFF
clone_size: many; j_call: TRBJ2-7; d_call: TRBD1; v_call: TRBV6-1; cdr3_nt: TGTGCCAGCAGTCCCACCCCGGGACAGGGTTTCTACGAGCAGTACTTC; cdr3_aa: CASSPTPGQGFYEQYF
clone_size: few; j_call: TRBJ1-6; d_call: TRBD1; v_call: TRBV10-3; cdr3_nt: TGTGCCATCAGGAACACCGGGACAGGGGCTTCACCCCTCCACTTT; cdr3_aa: CAIRNTGTGASPLHF
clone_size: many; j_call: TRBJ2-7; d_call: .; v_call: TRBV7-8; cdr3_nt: TGTGCCAGCAGCTTAATCTGGACCTACGAGCAGTACTTC; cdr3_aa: CASSLIWTYEQYF
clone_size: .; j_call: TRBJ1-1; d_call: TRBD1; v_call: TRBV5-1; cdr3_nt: TGCGCCAGCAGCTTTGGGGACAGGGGGGCTGAAGCTTTCTTT; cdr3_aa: CASSFGDRGAEAFF
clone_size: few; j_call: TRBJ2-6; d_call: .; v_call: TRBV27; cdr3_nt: TGTGCCAGCAGTTTATCGGCAGGGTTTAGTGGGGCCAACGTCCTGACTTTC; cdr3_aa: CASSLSAGFSGANVLTF
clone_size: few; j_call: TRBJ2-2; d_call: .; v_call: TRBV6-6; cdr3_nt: TGTGCCAGCAGTTACCTCGGGGACACACACACCGGGGAGCTGTTTTTT; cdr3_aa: CASSYLGDTHTGELFF